The rows below give T cell receptor beta chains drawn from one sample of a study of blood T cell repertoires in COVID-19. TCRdb's table, derived via immunoSEQ multiplex PCR, lists solely in-frame clones and lacks some. Found here are approximately 190,000 clones, around four fifths of them singletons; the top ten hold roughly 14%. Source material: peripheral blood. The receptors originated from a man younger than 45 with active or convalescent COVID-19. CDR3s leave out the opening cysteine and the closing phenylalanine or tryptophan.

v_call	j_call	cdr3_aa
TRBV24-1	TRBJ1-5	ATSDPSEGTRPQH
TRBV7-3	TRBJ2-5	ASSRGQQETQY
TRBV7-2	TRBJ2-1	ASTLSSYNEQF
TRBV6-5	TRBJ2-1	ATSGLAGGRRF
TRBV19	TRBJ1-1	ASREGGLTEAF
TRBV3-1/TRBV3-2	TRBJ2-4	ASSQDWLAKNIQY
TRBV7-3	TRBJ1-6	ASSEQGRGSPLH
TRBV7-9	TRBJ2-5	ASSLRDSHQETQY
TRBV27	TRBJ1-5	ASSYGAGNQPQH
TRBV15	TRBJ1-4	ATSRKDRAKGKLF
TRBV24-1	TRBJ2-7	ATSDPPNSYEQY
TRBV28	TRBJ2-3	ASSFLAGTDTQY
TRBV6-5	TRBJ2-7	ASSYSGDTYEQY
TRBV6-2/TRBV6-3	TRBJ2-2	ASSYGTSDWRSGELF
TRBV11-3	TRBJ2-1	ASNIRTGFNEQF
TRBV30	TRBJ1-1	AWIPKTSSEAF
TRBV27	TRBJ2-2	ASSRASGRAPRTGELF
TRBV7-2	TRBJ2-1	ASSWGTSGGVYEQF
TRBV19	TRBJ2-7	ASSSWTGGSDEQY
TRBV13	TRBJ2-1	ASSQTGNEQF
TRBV27	TRBJ1-6	ASTSPDSPLH
TRBV28	TRBJ1-1	ASSVPPGEEAF
TRBV6-5	TRBJ1-1	ASSHLGFNTEAF
TRBV19	TRBJ1-1	ASSVGQGNTEAF
TRBV27	TRBJ2-7	ASSLSSGSDTYEQY
TRBV30	TRBJ1-3	AWNRDFIGNTIY
TRBV11-3	TRBJ1-1	ASSLAQAEAF
TRBV4-1	TRBJ2-1	ASSQAGGDYNEQF
TRBV4-1	TRBJ2-5	ASSQEFRGETQY
TRBV11-2	TRBJ2-5	ASSLGRETQY
TRBV6-5	TRBJ1-3	ASSPYGAKGNTIY
TRBV30	TRBJ1-1	AWSVTVNTEAF